The 15 T cell receptor beta chains reported below all come from one sample, sequenced in a study of Graves' ophthalmopathy and Graves' hyperthyroidism. Transcripts of RNA were the source for amplifying TCR beta CDR3 regions. In the first round, RT-PCR was carried out with HTBI primers, and a multiplex PCR formed the second round. TCRdb re-derived calls from the multiplex PCR reads in MiXCR, one entry per CDR3 protein. The sample yields roughly 610,000 distinct CDR3 sequences, approximately 22% seen once. The sequencing sample was made of peripheral blood. These receptors came from a woman aged 18-29 years with stable Graves' hyperthyroidism. Some clones in this sample may be carry-over from other donors' samples.

This clonotype has ten or more counts. The gene calls are TRBV18 and TRBJ1-5; D gene uncertain. V lost 6 bases, J lost 2 bases, and 11 bases lay in between. The CDR3 has 14 residues. CDR1 is KGHSH, CDR2 LQKENI, per germline. The CDR3 sequence: CASSLRWGNQPQHF. The CDR3 DNA reads as TGTGCCAGCTCCCTGCGGTGGGGCAATCAGCCCCAGCATTTT.

The V and J genes are TRBV11-2 and TRBJ2-5; D is ambiguous. From germline, CDR1 is SGHAT and CDR2 FQNNGV. The germline V and J ends were trimmed by 7 bases and 5 bases, with 11 bases remaining between them. This CDR3 region has 12 residues. CDR3 DNA: TGTGCCAGCACCAACCTAGATGAGACCCAGTACTTC. This sequence encodes CASTNLDETQYF.

This chain connects TRBV18 to TRBJ2-7; 7 nucleotides agree with TRBD1. The V gene end was trimmed by 6 bases and the J gene end by 0 bases; junction bases not matched to a gene: 8. Germline CDR1 and CDR2: KGHSH and LQKENI. The CDR3 extends over 15 amino acids. Here the CDR3 DNA reads TGTGCCAGCTCCCGAGGACAGGACCGCTCCTACGAGCAGTACTTC. It yields the protein CASSRGQDRSYEQYF.

This clonotype was observed a handful of times. The rearrangement links TRBV10-3 to TRBJ1-5; 8 bases agree with TRBD1. CDR3 size: 15 residues. Trimming took 4 bases from V and 3 from J; bases not matched to a gene: 5. The germline gives CDR1 ENHRY, CDR2 SYGVKD. CDR3 sequence reads: CAISAATGVNQPQHF. In DNA, the CDR3 is TGTGCCATCAGTGCGGCGACAGGGGTCAATCAGCCCCAGCATTTT.

This clonotype was seen ten or more times. The chain is built from TRBV19 and TRBJ1-1; 7 positions agree with TRBD1. Germline values: CDR1 LNHDA, CDR2 SQIVND (reference sequence). J lost 7 bases, V lost 3 bases, and 8 bases had no gene match. The CDR3 extends over 14 amino acids. CDR3 in DNA: TGTGCCAGTAGTATTCTCCGGGACAGCCTTGAAGCTTTCTTT. It encodes CASSILRDSLEAFF. Using reference TRBV19 and TRBJ1-1 for the parts outside the CDR3, the full variable domain is DGGITQSPKYLFRKEGQNVTLSCEQNLNHDAMYWYRQDPGQGLRLIYYSQIVNDFQKGDIAEGYSVSREKKESFPLTVTSAQKNPTAFYLCASSILRDSLEAFFGQGTRLTVV.

About this clonotype: A clone one base away is much larger, so this may be a read error. The rearrangement joins TRBV12-3 or TRBV12-4 to TRBJ2-7; TRBD1 aligns across 10 bases. This CDR3 spans 15 amino acids. The CDR3 DNA follows: TGTACCTGCAGTTTTGGTGGGGACAGGGGAGAGGAGCAGTACTTC. It codes for CTCSFGGDRGEEQYF.

This clonotype was counted at least ten times. J is TRBJ2-4 and V is TRBV6-2 or TRBV6-3; D might be TRBD1 (6 bases). The V end was cut by 5 bases, the J end by 3 bases, with 14 bases between. CDR3 size: 15 residues. The germline CDR1 and CDR2 sequences are MNHEY and SVGEGT. In nucleotides, the CDR3 is TGTGCCAGCAGTGCAACGACAGGCTACAAAAACATTCAGTACTTC. It translates to CASSATTGYKNIQYF.

V and J are TRBV11-2 and TRBJ1-2; D is possibly TRBD1 (5 bases). V lost 5 bases, J lost 7 bases, and 32 bases lay in between. CDR3 length: 19 amino acids. Germline V gene data show CDR1 as SGHAT and CDR2 as FQNNGV. The CDR3 nucleotides are TGTGCCAGCAGCCCGCGGGGTGATGCTCGGGGACCCTCAGTCCGTGGCTACACCTTC. Protein sequence: CASSPRGDARGPSVRGYTF.

V usage is TRBV5-1 and J usage is TRBJ2-5; D is possibly TRBD1 (5 bases). With 0 bases removed from V and 7 bases from J, the gap between germline ends came to 7 bases. CDR1 and CDR2 (germline): SGHRS, YFSETQ. The CDR3 totals 12 residues. In DNA, the CDR3 is TGCGCCAGCAGCTTGGACCAGGGGACCCAGTACTTC. This gives the protein CASSLDQGTQYF.

This clonotype was seen ten or more times. The rearrangement uses TRBV7-8 and TRBJ1-1; D ambiguous. From germline, CDR1 is SGHVS and CDR2 FQNEAQ. The CDR3 runs to 16 residues. V dropped 1 base and J dropped 0 bases, with 12 bases sitting between them. This CDR3 is CASSLEGGNMNTEAFF. The CDR3 DNA reads as TGTGCCAGCAGCTTAGAAGGTGGGAACATGAACACTGAAGCTTTCTTT.

This clonotype showed up many times. One junction end disagrees with the germline gene, perhaps due to a read error. The chain uses TRBV28 and TRBJ2-4, with D possibly matching TRBD1 (6 bases). The CDR3 runs 15 residues. CDR1 is MDHEN, CDR2 SYDVKM, per germline. The CDR3 sequence: CASSPPDRFGNIKYF. In nucleotides, the CDR3 is TGTGCCAGCAGTCCCCCAGACAGGTTCGGAAACATTAAGTACTTC.

This clonotype was seen at least ten times. J is TRBJ2-2 and V is TRBV19; weak D call: TRBD2 (5 bases). Germline CDR1 reads LNHDA; CDR2 reads SQIVND (reference sequence). The ends were cut back, 5 bases at V and 3 bases at J, with 13 bases in the middle. This CDR3 contains 15 residues. This CDR3 is CASSRARVDTGELFF. The CDR3 DNA reads TGTGCCAGTAGTCGAGCGAGGGTGGACACCGGGGAGCTGTTTTTT.

This clonotype was detected many times. DNA for the CDR3: TGTGCCAGCAGCTTGCCGAAGACCCTACTAGCGGGGGCCCCCTACGAGCAGTACTTC. It encodes CASSLPKTLLAGAPYEQYF. The chain joins TRBV11-2 to TRBJ2-7, with TRBD2 identical over 11 bases. Germline CDR1 is SGHAT and CDR2 is FQNNGV. V lost 3 bases and J lost 2; bases outside the gene matches: 15. This CDR3 contains 19 residues.

The sample holds many counts of this clonotype. The gene calls are TRBV20-1 and TRBJ2-7, with TRBD1 identical over 7 bases. The germline CDR1 and CDR2 sequences are DFQATT and SNEGSKA (reference sequence). The CDR3 runs 14 residues. J gave up 3 bases and V 5 bases, and 10 bases lay outside the gene matches. DNA for the CDR3: TGCAGTGCTTCCTCCGGGACAGTAGTCTACGAGCAGTACTTC. Protein product: CSASSGTVVYEQYF.

Many counts were recorded for this clonotype. The V and J genes are TRBV2 and TRBJ2-7; tentative D call: TRBD2 (6 bases). This CDR3 is built from 16 residues. Germline V gene lookup returns CDR1 SNHLY and CDR2 FYNNEI. Deletions cut 6 bases from V and 3 bases from J, with 21 bases between. CDR3 DNA: TGTGCCAGCAGGGGGGGTCTGCTGCCCCCCTACTACGAGCAGTACTTC. This codes for CASRGGLLPPYYEQYF.